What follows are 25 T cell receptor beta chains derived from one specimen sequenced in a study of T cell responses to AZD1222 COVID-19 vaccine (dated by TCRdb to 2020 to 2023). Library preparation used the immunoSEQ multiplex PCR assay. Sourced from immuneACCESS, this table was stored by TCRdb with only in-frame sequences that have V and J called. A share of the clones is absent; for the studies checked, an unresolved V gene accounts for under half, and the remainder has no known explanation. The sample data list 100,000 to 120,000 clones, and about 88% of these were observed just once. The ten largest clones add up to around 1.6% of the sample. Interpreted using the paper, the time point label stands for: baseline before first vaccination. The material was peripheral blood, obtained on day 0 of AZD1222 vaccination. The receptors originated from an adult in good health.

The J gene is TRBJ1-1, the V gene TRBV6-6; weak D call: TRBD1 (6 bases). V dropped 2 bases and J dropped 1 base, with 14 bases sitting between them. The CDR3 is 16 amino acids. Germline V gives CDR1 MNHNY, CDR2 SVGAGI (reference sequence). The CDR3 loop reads CASSYRPIQGNTEAFF. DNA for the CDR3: TGTGCCAGCAGTTACCGCCCGATACAGGGGAACACTGAAGCTTTCTTT.

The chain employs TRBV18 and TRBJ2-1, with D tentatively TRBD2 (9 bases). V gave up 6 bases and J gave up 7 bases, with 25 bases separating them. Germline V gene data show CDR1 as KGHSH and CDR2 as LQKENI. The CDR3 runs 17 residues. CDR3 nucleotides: TGTGCCAGCTCCCGAACAGGGGGTAGCGGGAGAACGAATGAGCAGTTCTTC. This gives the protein CASSRTGGSGRTNEQFF.

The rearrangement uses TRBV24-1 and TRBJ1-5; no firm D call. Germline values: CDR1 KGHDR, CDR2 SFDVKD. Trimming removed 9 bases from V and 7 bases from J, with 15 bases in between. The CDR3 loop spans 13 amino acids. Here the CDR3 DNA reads TGTGCCACCGGCAAACAGAGGAGGCAGCCCCAGCATTTT. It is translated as CATGKQRRQPQHF.

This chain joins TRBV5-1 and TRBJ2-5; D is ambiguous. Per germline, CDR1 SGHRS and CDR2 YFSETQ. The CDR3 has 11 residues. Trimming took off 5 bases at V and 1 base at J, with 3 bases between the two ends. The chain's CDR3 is CASRLQETQYF. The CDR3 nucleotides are TGCGCCAGCAGGCTCCAAGAGACCCAGTACTTC. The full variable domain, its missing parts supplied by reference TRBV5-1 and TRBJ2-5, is KAGVTQTPRYLIKTRGQQVTLSCSPISGHRSVSWYQQTPGQGLQFLFEYFSETQRNKGNFPGRFSGRQFSNSRSEMNVSTLELGDSALYLCASRLQETQYFGPGTRLLVL.

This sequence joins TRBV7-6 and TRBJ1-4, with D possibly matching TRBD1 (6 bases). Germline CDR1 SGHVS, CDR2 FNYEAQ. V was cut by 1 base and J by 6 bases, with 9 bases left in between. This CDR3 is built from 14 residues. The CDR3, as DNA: TGTGCCAGCAGCTTAGTAGCAGGGGATGAAAAACTGTTTTTT. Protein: CASSLVAGDEKLFF.

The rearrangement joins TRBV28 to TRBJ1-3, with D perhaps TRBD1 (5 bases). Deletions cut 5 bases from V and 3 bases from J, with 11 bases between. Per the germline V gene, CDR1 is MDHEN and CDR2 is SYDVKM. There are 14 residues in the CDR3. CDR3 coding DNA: TGTGCCAGCAGTCAGGGACTTAATGGAAACACCATATATTTT. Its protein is CASSQGLNGNTIYF.

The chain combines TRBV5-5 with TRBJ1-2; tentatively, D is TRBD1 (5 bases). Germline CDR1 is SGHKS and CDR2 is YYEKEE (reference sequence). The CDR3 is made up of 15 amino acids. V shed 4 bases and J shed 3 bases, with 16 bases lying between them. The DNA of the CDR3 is TGTGCCAGCAGCATCCGTCGACAGCCCTACTATGGCTACACCTTC. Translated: CASSIRRQPYYGYTF.

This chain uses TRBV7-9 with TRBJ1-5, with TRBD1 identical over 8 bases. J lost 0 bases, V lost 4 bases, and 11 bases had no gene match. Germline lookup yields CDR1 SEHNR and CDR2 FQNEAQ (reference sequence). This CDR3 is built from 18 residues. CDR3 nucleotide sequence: TGTGCCAGCAGCTCAGGGACAGGAGATCTTTATAGCAATCAGCCCCAGCATTTT. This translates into CASSSGTGDLYSNQPQHF.

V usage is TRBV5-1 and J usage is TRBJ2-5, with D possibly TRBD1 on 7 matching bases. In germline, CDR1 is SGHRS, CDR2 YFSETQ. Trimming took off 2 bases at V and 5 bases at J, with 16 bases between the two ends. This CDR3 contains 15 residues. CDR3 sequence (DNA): TGCGCCAGCAGCTTCAGGGGGGCGCCGGGGGAGACCCAGTACTTC. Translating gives CASSFRGAPGETQYF.

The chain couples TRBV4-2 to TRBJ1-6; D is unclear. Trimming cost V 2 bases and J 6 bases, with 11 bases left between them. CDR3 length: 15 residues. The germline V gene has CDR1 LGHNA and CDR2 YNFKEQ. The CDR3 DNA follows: TGTGCCAGCAGCCAAACCCCGAGCGGTAATTCACCCCTCCACTTT. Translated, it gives CASSQTPSGNSPLHF.

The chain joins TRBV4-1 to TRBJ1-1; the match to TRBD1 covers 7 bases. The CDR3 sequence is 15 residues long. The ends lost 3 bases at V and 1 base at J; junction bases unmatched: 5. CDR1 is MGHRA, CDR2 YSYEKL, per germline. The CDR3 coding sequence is TGCGCCAGCAGCCAGAAGGACAGGCCGAACACTGAAGCTTTCTTT. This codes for CASSQKDRPNTEAFF.

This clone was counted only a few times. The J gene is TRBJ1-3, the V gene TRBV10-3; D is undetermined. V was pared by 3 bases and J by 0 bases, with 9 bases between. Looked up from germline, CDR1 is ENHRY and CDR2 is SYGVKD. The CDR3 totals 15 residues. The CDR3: CAISDPKDSGNTIYF. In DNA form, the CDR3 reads TGTGCCATCAGTGATCCCAAAGACTCTGGAAACACCATATATTTT.

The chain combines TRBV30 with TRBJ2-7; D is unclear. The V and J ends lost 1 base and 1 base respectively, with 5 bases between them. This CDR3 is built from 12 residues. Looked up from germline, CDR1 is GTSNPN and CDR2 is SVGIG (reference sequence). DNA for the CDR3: TGTGCCTGGAGTGATGGTTCCTACGAGCAGTACTTC. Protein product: CAWSDGSYEQYF.

In DNA form, the CDR3 reads TGTGCCAGCTCACCGGCCGGGGGGTTGGACACTGAAGCTTTCTTT. This sequence encodes CASSPAGGLDTEAFF. The rearrangement uses TRBV18 and TRBJ1-1, with a tentative D call TRBD1 (5 bases). Germline CDR1 reads KGHSH; CDR2 reads LQKENI. This CDR3 has 15 residues. Trimming pared 3 bases from V and 3 bases from J, leaving 14 bases between.

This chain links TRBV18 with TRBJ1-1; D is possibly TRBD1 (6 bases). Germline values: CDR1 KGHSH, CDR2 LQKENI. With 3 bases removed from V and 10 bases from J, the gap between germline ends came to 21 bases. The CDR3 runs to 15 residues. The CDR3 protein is CASSPGQSEGNGAFF. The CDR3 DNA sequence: TGTGCCAGCTCACCCGGACAGAGCGAAGGAAATGGAGCTTTCTTT.

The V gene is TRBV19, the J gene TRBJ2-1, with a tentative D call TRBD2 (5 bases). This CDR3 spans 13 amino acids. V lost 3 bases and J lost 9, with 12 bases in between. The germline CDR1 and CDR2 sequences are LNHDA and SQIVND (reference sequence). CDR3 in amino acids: CASSIKTAGEQFF. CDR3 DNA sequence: TGTGCCAGTAGTATTAAGACGGCGGGTGAGCAGTTCTTC.

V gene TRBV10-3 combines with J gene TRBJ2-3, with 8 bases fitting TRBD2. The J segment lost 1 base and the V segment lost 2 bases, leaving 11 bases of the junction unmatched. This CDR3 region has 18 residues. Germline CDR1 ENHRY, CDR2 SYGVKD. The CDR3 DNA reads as TGTGCCATCAGTGAGGCGGGAGGCGGCCTGGGCGGCACAGATACGCAGTATTTT. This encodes CAISEAGGGLGGTDTQYF.

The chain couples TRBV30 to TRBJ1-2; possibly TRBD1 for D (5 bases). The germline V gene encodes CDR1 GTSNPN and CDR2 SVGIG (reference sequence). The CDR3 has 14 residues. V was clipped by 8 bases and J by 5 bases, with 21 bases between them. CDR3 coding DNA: TGTGCCGGGGAGGGGAAACAGGCGTTTTATGGCTACACCTTC. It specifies CAGEGKQAFYGYTF.

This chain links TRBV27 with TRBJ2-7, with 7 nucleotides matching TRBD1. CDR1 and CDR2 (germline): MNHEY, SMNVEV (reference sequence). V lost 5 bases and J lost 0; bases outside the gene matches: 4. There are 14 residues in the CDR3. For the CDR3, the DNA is TGTGCCAGCAGTCTGACAGGGCTCTCCTACGAGCAGTACTTC. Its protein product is CASSLTGLSYEQYF.

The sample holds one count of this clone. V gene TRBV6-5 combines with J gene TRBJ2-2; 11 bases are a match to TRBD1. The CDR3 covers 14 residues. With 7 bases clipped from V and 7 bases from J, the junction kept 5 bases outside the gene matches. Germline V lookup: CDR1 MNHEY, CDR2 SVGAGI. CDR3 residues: CASTLGQGGGELFF. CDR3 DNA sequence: TGTGCCAGCACCCTGGGACAGGGGGGCGGGGAGCTGTTTTTT.

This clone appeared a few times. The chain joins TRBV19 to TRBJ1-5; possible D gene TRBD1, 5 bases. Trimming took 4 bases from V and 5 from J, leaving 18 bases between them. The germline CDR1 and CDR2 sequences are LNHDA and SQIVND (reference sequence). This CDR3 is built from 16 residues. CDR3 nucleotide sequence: TGTGCCAGTAGTACCCCCCGGGGGGGAAAGTATCAGCCCCAGCATTTT. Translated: CASSTPRGGKYQPQHF.

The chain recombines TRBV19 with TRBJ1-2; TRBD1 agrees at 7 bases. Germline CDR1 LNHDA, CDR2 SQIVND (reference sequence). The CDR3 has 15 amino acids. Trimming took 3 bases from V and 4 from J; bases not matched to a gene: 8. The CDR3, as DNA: TGTGCCAGTAGTATCCGCCGGGACAGAGTCTATGGCTACACCTTC. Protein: CASSIRRDRVYGYTF.

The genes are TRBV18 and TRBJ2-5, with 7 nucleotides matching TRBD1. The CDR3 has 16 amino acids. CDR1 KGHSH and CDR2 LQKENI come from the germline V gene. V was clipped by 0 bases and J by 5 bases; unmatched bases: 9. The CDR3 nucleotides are TGTGCCAGCTCACCACCGAAAGGACAGGCGGCCGAGACCCAGTACTTC. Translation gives CASSPPKGQAAETQYF.

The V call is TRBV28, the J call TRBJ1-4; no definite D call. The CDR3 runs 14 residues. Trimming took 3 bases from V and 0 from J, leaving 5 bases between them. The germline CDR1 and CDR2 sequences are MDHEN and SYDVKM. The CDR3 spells CASSFLSTNEKLFF. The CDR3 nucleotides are TGTGCCAGCAGTTTTTTATCAACTAATGAAAAACTGTTTTTT.

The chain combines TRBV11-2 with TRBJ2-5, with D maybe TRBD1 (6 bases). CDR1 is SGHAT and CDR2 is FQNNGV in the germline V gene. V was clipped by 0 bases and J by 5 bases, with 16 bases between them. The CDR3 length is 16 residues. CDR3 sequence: CASSLDLGRGRETQYF. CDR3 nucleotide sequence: TGTGCCAGCAGCTTAGATCTCGGCAGGGGTAGGGAGACCCAGTACTTC.